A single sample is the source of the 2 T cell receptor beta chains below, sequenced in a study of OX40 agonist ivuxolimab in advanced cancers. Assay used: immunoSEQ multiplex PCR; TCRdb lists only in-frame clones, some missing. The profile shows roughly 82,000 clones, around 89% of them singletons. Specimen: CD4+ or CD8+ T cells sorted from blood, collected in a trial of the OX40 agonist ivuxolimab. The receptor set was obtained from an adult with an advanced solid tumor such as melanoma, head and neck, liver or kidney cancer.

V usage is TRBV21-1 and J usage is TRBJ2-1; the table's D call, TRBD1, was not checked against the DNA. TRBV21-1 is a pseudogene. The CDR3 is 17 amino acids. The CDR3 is CASSKALGGTVNNEQFF. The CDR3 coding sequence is TGTGCCAGCAGCAAAGCGCTAGGCGGGACAGTTAACAATGAGCAGTTCTTC.

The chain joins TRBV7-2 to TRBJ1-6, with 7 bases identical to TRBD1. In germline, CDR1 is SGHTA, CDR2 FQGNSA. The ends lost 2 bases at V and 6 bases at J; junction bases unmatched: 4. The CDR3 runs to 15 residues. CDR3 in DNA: TGTGCCAGCAGCTTAAGGTCAGGGGGTAATTCACCCCTCCACTTT. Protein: CASSLRSGGNSPLHF.